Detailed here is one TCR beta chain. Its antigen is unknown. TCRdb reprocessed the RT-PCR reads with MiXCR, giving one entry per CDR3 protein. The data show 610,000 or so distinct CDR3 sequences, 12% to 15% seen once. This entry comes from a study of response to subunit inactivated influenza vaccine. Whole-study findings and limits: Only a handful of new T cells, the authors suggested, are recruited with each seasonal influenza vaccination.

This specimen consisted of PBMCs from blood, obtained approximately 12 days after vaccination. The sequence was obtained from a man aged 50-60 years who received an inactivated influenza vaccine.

CDR3 protein: CSARGANTEAFF. CDR3 DNA: TGCAGTGCCAGGGGAGCGAACACTGAAGCTTTCTTT. The chain carries TRBV20-1 and TRBJ1-1, with D tentatively TRBD1 (6 bases). V lost 6 bases to trimming and J lost 1 base, with 9 bases between them. Per germline, CDR1 DFQATT and CDR2 SNEGSKA (reference sequence). The CDR3 is made up of 12 amino acids.